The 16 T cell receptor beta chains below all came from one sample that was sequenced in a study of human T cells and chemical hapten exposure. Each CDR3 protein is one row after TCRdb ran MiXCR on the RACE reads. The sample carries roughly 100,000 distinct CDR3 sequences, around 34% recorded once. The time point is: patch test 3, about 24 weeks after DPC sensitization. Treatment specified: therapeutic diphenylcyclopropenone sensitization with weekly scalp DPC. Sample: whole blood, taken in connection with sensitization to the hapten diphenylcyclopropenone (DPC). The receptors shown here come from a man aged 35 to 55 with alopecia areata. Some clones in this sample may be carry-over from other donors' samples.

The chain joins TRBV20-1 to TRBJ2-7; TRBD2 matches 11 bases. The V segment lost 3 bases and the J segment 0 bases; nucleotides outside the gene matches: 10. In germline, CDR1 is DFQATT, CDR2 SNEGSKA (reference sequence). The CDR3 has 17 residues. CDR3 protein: CSASGLAGGLSSYEQYF. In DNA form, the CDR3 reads TGCAGTGCTAGTGGACTAGCGGGCGGTCTCAGCTCCTACGAGCAGTACTTC.

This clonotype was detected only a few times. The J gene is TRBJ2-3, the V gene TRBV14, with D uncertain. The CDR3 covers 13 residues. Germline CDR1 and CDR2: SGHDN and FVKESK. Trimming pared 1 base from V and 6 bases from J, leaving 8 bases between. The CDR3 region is CASSQGVRDTQYF. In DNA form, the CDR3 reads TGTGCCAGCAGCCAAGGTGTTCGCGATACGCAGTATTTT.

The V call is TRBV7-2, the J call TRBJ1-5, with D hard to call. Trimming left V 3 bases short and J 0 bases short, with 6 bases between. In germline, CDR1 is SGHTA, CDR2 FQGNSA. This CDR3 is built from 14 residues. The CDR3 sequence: CASSFLISNQPQHF. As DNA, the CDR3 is TGTGCCAGCAGCTTCCTCATTAGCAATCAGCCCCAGCATTTT. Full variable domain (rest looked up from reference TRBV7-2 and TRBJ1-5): GAGVSQSPSNKVTEKGKDVELRCDPISGHTALYWYRQSLGQGLEFLIYFQGNSAPDKSGLPSDRFSAERTGGSVSTLTIQRTQQEDSAVYLCASSFLISNQPQHFGDGTRLSIL.

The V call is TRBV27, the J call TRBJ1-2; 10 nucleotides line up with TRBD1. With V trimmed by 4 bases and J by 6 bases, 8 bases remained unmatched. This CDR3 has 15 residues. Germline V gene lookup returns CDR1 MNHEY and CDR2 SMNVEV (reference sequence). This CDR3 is CASSSLTGTGDGYTF. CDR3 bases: TGTGCCAGCAGTTCCCTAACCGGGACAGGGGATGGCTACACCTTC.

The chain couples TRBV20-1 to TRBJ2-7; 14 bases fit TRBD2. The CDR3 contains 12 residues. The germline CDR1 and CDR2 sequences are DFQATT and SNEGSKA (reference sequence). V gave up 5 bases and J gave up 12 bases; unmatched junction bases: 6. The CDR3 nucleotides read TGCAGTGCTTCGGCGACTAGCGGGAGGGCGTACGTC. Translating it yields CSASATSGRAYV.

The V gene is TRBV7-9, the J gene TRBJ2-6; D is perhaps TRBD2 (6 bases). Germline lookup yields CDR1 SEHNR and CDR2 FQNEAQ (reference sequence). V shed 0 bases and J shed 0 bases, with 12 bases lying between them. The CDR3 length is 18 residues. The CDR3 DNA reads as TGTGCCAGCAGCTTAGCGGGAGGCAGCTACTCTGGGGCCAACGTCCTGACTTTC. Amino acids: CASSLAGGSYSGANVLTF.

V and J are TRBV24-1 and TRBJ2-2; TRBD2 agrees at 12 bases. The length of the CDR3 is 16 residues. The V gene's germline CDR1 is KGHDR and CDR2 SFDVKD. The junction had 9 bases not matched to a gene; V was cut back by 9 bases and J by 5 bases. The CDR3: CATQSPGLAGTGELFF. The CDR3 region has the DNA TGTGCCACCCAGAGCCCGGGACTAGCGGGTACCGGGGAGCTGTTTTTT.

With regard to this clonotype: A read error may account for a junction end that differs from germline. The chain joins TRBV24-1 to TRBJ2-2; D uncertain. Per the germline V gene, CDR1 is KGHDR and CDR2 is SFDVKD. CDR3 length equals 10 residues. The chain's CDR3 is CATGDGELFF. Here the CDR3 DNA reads TGTGCCACCGGTGACGGGGAGCTGTTTTTT.

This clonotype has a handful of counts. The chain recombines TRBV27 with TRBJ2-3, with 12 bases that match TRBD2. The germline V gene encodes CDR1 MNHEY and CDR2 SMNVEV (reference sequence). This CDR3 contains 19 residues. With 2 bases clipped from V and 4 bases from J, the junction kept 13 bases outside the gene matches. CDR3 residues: CASSLLPALAGGNADTQYF. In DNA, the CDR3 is TGTGCCAGCAGTTTACTACCCGCGCTAGCGGGAGGGAATGCAGATACGCAGTATTTT.

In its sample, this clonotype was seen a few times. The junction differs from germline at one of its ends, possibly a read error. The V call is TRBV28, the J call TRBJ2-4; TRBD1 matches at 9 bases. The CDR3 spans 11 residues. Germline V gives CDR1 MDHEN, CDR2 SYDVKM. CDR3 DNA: TGTGCCAGCAGTACCACAGGGGGCAGGAACTTC. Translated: CASSTTGGRNF.

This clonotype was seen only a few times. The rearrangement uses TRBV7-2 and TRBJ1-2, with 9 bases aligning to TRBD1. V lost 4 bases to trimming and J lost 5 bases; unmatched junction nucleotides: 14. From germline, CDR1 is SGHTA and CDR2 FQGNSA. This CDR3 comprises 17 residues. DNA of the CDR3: TGTGCCAGCAGCTCCTCCATGTGGGACAGGGCAGGGTATGGCTACACCTTC. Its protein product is CASSSSMWDRAGYGYTF.

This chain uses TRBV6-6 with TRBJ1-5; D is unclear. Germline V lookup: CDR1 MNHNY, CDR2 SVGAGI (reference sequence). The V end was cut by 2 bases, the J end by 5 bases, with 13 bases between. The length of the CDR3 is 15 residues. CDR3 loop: CASSYPPERHQPQHF. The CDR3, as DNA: TGTGCCAGCAGTTACCCTCCCGAGCGTCATCAGCCCCAGCATTTT.

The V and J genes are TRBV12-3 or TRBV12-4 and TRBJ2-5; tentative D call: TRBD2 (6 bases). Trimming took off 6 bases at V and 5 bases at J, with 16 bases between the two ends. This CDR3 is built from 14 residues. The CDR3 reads CASSLSAGRETQYF. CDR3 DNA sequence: TGTGCCAGCAGCCTCTCGGCGGGACGGGAGACCCAGTACTTC.

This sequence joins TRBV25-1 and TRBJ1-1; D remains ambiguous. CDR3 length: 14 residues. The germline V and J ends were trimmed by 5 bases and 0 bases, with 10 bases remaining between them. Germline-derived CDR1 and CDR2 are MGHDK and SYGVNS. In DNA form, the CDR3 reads TGTGCCAGCAGTAAGCCAGGTATGAACACTGAAGCTTTCTTT. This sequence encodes CASSKPGMNTEAFF. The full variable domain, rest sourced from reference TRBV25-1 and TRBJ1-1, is EADIYQTPRYLVIGTGKKITLECSQTMGHDKMYWYQQDPGMELHLIHYSYGVNSTEKGDLSSESTVSRIRTEHFPLTLESARPSHTSQYLCASSKPGMNTEAFFGQGTRLTVV.

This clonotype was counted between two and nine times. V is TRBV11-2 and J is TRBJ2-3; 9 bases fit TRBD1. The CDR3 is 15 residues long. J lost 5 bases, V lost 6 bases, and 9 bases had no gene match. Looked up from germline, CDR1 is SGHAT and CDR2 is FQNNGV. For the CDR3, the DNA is TGTGCCAGCAGTAAACAGGGGGCATCAGGAGATACGCAGTATTTT. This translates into CASSKQGASGDTQYF.

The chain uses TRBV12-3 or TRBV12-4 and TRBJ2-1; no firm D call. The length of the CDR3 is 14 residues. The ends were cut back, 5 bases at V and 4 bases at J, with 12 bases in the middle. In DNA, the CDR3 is TGTGCCAGCAGTGGGAAGACGACTTACAATGAGCAGTTCTTC. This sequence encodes CASSGKTTYNEQFF.